This T cell receptor (beta chain) was retrieved from a study of graft-versus-host responses after intestinal transplantation. Study background: Transplant types were multivisceral, liver-intestinal, or isolated intestinal.

Trimming removed 3 bases from V and 4 bases from J; junction bases left unmatched: 3. CDR1 and CDR2 (germline): SGHNT, YYREEE (reference sequence). The CDR3 length is 15 residues. Repertoires were generated with immunoSEQ multiplex PCR, while TCRdb's copy carries only in-frame clones and drops some. The sample has around 20,000 clones; about 95% are singletons. V and J are TRBV5-4 and TRBJ1-3; TRBD1 matches at 11 bases. The material was PBMCs, obtained 23 days after intestinal transplant. The sequence came from a human patient who received an intestinal transplant, so some T cells may come from the graft donor. The CDR3 protein is CASSWDRGSGNTIYF. The CDR3, as DNA: TGTGCCAGCAGCTGGGACAGGGGGTCCGGAAACACCATATATTTT.